A selection of T cell receptor beta chains follows, all from one sample in a study of blood T cell repertoires in COVID-19. Sequencing used immunoSEQ multiplex PCR; TCRdb keeps in-frame clones, though not all of them. The sample contains around 200,000 clones, about 90% of which appear only once. Sequencing was carried out using peripheral blood. All receptors come from a man younger than 35 with active or convalescent COVID-19. The CDR3 runs from the conserved cysteine through the conserved F or W. Each record gives: D gene, clone size, J gene, V gene, CDR3 protein, CDR3 DNA. The D gene is left open where the match is weak. Rows may omit the clone size; those that give it use once, few, many or a size class.

d_gene: TRBD1
abundance: few
j_gene: TRBJ2-7
v_gene: TRBV5-1
CDR3aa: CASSPDRGFSYEQYF
CDR3nt: TGCGCCAGCAGCCCGGACAGGGGTTTTTCTTACGAGCAGTACTTC

d_gene: -
abundance: -
j_gene: TRBJ2-6
v_gene: TRBV7-2
CDR3aa: CASSTRTSGANVLTF
CDR3nt: TGTGCCAGCAGCACGCGGACTTCTGGGGCCAACGTCCTGACTTTC

d_gene: -
abundance: -
j_gene: TRBJ2-5
v_gene: TRBV28
CDR3aa: CASRGSGETQYF
CDR3nt: TGTGCCAGCAGGGGGAGCGGGGAGACCCAGTACTTC

d_gene: TRBD1
abundance: -
j_gene: TRBJ1-1
v_gene: TRBV5-5
CDR3aa: CASSLVRGQGALGTEAFF
CDR3nt: TGTGCCAGCAGCTTGGTACGGGGACAGGGGGCTTTGGGCACTGAAGCTTTCTTT

d_gene: TRBD1
abundance: -
j_gene: TRBJ2-5
v_gene: TRBV12-3/TRBV12-4
CDR3aa: CASRGTGRETQYF
CDR3nt: TGTGCCAGCAGGGGGACAGGCCGGGAGACCCAGTACTTC

d_gene: -
abundance: -
j_gene: TRBJ2-7
v_gene: TRBV6-5
CDR3aa: CASSYSSGTHYEQYF
CDR3nt: TGTGCCAGCAGTTACTCCTCAGGGACACACTACGAGCAGTACTTC

d_gene: -
abundance: -
j_gene: TRBJ1-6
v_gene: TRBV9
CDR3aa: CASSRQASNSPLHF
CDR3nt: TGTGCCAGCAGTAGACAGGCGAGTAATTCACCCCTCCACTTT

d_gene: TRBD1
abundance: -
j_gene: TRBJ1-1
v_gene: TRBV5-1
CDR3aa: CASSWRGQAANTEAFF
CDR3nt: TGCGCCAGCAGCTGGAGAGGACAGGCTGCGAACACTGAAGCTTTCTTT

d_gene: -
abundance: once
j_gene: TRBJ1-3
v_gene: TRBV6-1
CDR3aa: CASSEFLSEGVSGNTIYF
CDR3nt: TGTGCCAGCAGTGAATTCCTGAGCGAGGGAGTATCTGGAAACACCATATATTTT

d_gene: TRBD1
abundance: -
j_gene: TRBJ2-7
v_gene: TRBV6-5
CDR3aa: CASIGTVTYEQYF
CDR3nt: TGTGCCAGCATTGGGACAGTCACCTACGAGCAGTACTTC

d_gene: TRBD2
abundance: few
j_gene: TRBJ2-7
v_gene: TRBV7-2
CDR3aa: CASSLGRGGWNEQYF
CDR3nt: TGTGCCAGCAGCTTAGGTCGGGGGGGTTGGAACGAGCAGTACTTC

d_gene: -
abundance: -
j_gene: TRBJ1-2
v_gene: TRBV19
CDR3aa: CAIADNSRVDYGYTF
CDR3nt: TGTGCCATAGCGGATAACTCCAGGGTCGACTATGGCTACACCTTC

d_gene: -
abundance: -
j_gene: TRBJ1-2
v_gene: TRBV7-8
CDR3aa: CASSLGRTYGYTF
CDR3nt: TGTGCCAGCAGCTTAGGCAGAACCTATGGCTACACCTTC

d_gene: -
abundance: -
j_gene: TRBJ2-7
v_gene: TRBV21-1
CDR3aa: CASSNRCAGGPEQYF
CDR3nt: TGTGCCAGCAGCAATCGGTGTGCAGGGGGACCCGAGCAGTACTTC

d_gene: -
abundance: -
j_gene: TRBJ1-2
v_gene: TRBV11-1
CDR3aa: CASSITGNYGYTF
CDR3nt: TGTGCCAGCAGCATTACAGGGAACTATGGCTACACCTTC

d_gene: TRBD2
abundance: -
j_gene: TRBJ2-3
v_gene: TRBV7-2
CDR3aa: CASSLGPSGSSTDTQYF
CDR3nt: TGTGCCAGCAGCTTAGGCCCTAGCGGGTCTAGCACAGATACGCAGTATTTT

d_gene: -
abundance: -
j_gene: TRBJ2-1
v_gene: TRBV18
CDR3aa: CASSLESGDNEQFF
CDR3nt: TGTGCCAGCTCACTCGAGTCGGGGGACAATGAGCAGTTCTTC

d_gene: -
abundance: -
j_gene: TRBJ1-5
v_gene: TRBV13
CDR3aa: CASSRRGQPQHF
CDR3nt: TGTGCCAGCAGCCGTAGGGGACAGCCCCAGCATTTT

d_gene: -
abundance: once
j_gene: TRBJ2-1
v_gene: TRBV19
CDR3aa: CASSIGRGSYNEQFF
CDR3nt: TGTGCCAGTAGTATAGGGCGAGGCTCCTACAATGAGCAGTTCTTC

d_gene: -
abundance: -
j_gene: TRBJ2-5
v_gene: TRBV18
CDR3aa: CASSPVGQKETQYF
CDR3nt: TGTGCCAGCTCACCAGTAGGACAGAAAGAGACCCAGTACTTC

d_gene: -
abundance: -
j_gene: TRBJ2-1
v_gene: TRBV15
CDR3aa: CATSRDRNEQFF
CDR3nt: TGTGCCACCAGCAGAGATAGAAATGAGCAGTTCTTC

d_gene: TRBD2
abundance: -
j_gene: TRBJ2-1
v_gene: TRBV5-1
CDR3aa: CASSVSLAGAYNEQFF
CDR3nt: TGCGCCAGCAGCGTTTCACTAGCGGGAGCATACAATGAGCAGTTCTTC

d_gene: -
abundance: -
j_gene: TRBJ1-1
v_gene: TRBV24-1
CDR3aa: CATSDLGGVPNTEAFF
CDR3nt: TGTGCCACCAGTGATTTGGGGGGCGTTCCGAACACTGAAGCTTTCTTT

d_gene: TRBD1
abundance: -
j_gene: TRBJ1-2
v_gene: TRBV7-9
CDR3aa: CASDRGHGYTF
CDR3nt: TGTGCCAGCGACAGGGGACACGGCTACACCTTC

d_gene: -
abundance: -
j_gene: TRBJ1-1
v_gene: TRBV19
CDR3aa: CASKGGFEAFF
CDR3nt: TGTGCCAGTAAAGGGGGATTTGAAGCTTTCTTT

d_gene: TRBD2
abundance: -
j_gene: TRBJ2-1
v_gene: TRBV27
CDR3aa: CASTIAGSYNEQFF
CDR3nt: TGTGCCAGCACGATAGCGGGCTCCTACAATGAGCAGTTCTTC

d_gene: -
abundance: -
j_gene: TRBJ1-2
v_gene: TRBV12-3/TRBV12-4
CDR3aa: CASSPVLDRGYTF
CDR3nt: TGTGCCAGCAGCCCAGTCCTAGATCGAGGCTACACCTTC